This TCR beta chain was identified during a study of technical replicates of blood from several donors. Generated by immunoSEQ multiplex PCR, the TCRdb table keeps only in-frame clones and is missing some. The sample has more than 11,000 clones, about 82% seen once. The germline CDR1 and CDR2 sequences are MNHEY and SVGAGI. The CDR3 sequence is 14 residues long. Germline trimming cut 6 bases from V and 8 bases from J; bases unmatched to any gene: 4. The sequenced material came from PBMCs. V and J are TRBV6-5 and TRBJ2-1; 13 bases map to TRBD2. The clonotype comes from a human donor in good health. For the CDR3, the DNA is TGTGCCAGCAGATGGACTAGCGGGAGAGATGAGCAGTTCTTC. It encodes CASRWTSGRDEQFF.